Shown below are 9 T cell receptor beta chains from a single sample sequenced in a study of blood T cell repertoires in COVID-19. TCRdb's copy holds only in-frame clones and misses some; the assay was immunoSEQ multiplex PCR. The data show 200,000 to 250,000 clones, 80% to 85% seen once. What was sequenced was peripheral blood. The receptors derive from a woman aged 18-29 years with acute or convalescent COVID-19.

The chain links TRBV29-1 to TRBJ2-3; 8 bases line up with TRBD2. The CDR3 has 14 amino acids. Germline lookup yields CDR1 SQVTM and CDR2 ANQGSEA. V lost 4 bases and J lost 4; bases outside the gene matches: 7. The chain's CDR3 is CSVAPGLVADTQYF. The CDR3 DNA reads TGCAGCGTTGCGCCGGGACTAGTCGCAGATACGCAGTATTTT.

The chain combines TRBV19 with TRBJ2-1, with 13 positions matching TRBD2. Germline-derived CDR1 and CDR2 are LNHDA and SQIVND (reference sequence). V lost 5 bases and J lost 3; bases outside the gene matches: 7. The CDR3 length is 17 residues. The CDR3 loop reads CASSPGTSGVGYNEQFF. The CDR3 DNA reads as TGTGCCAGTAGTCCTGGGACTAGCGGGGTTGGCTACAATGAGCAGTTCTTC. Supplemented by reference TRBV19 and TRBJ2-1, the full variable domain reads DGGITQSPKYLFRKEGQNVTLSCEQNLNHDAMYWYRQDPGQGLRLIYYSQIVNDFQKGDIAEGYSVSREKKESFPLTVTSAQKNPTAFYLCASSPGTSGVGYNEQFFGPGTRLTVL.

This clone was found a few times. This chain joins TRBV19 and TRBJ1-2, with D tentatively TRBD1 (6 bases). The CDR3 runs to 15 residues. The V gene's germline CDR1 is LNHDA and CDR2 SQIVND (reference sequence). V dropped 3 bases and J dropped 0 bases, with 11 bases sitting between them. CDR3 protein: CASSMTGGSNYGYTF. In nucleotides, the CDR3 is TGTGCCAGTAGTATGACAGGAGGATCTAACTATGGCTACACCTTC. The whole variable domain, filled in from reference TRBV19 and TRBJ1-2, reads DGGITQSPKYLFRKEGQNVTLSCEQNLNHDAMYWYRQDPGQGLRLIYYSQIVNDFQKGDIAEGYSVSREKKESFPLTVTSAQKNPTAFYLCASSMTGGSNYGYTFGSGTRLTVV.

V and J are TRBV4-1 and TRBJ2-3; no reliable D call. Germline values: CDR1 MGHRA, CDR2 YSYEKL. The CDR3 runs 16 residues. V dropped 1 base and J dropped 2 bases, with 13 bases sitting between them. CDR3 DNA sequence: TGCGCCAGCAGCCAAGTCGAGCGCCCGATCACAGATACGCAGTATTTT. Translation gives CASSQVERPITDTQYF.

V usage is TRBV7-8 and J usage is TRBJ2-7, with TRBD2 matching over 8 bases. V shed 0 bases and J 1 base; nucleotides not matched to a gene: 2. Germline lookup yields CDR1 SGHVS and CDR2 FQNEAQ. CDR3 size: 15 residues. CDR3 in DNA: TGTGCCAGCAGCTTAGCCCTAGCGGGTTCCTACGAGCAGTACTTC. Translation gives CASSLALAGSYEQYF.

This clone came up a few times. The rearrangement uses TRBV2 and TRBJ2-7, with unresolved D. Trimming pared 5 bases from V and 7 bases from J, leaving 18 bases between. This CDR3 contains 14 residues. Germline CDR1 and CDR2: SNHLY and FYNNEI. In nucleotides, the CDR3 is TGTGCCAGCAGTACTCGGAACAACCGGGTGGAGCAGTACTTC. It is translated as CASSTRNNRVEQYF.

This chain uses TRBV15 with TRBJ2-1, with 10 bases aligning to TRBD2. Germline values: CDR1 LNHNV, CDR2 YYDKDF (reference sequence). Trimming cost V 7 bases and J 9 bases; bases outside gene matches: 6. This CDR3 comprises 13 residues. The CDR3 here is CATKPLAGAEQFF. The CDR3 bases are TGTGCCACCAAACCGCTAGCGGGAGCTGAGCAGTTCTTC.

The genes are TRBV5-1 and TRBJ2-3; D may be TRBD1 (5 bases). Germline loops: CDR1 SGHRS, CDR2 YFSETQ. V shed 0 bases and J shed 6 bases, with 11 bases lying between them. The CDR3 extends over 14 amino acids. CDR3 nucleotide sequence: TGCGCCAGCAGCTTGGCAGGGCCTGCCGATACGCAGTATTTT. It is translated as CASSLAGPADTQYF.

CDR3 sequence (DNA): TGTGCCAGCTCACCGGGACTCCTACAAGAGACCCAGTACTTC. As protein: CASSPGLLQETQYF. This chain uses TRBV18 with TRBJ2-5; a possible D gene is TRBD2 (6 bases). From germline, CDR1 is KGHSH and CDR2 LQKENI. This CDR3 has 14 amino acids. V lost 3 bases, J lost 2 bases, and 10 bases lay in between.